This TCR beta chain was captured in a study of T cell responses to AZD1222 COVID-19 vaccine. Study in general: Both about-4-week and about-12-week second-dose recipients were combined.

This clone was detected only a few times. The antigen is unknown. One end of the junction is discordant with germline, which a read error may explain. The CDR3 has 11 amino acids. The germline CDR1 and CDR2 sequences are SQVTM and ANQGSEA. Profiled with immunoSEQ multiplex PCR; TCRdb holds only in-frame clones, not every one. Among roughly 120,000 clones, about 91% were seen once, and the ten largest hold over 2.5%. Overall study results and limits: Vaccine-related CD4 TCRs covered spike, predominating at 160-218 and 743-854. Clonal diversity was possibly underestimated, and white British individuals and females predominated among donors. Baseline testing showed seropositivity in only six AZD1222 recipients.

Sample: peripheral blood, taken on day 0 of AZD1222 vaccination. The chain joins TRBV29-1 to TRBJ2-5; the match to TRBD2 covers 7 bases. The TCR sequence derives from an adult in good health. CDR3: CSAREGLAPNF. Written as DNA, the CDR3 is TGCAGCGCCAGGGAGGGACTGGCGCCGAACTTC.